These 9 T cell receptor beta chains share one sample of origin, sequenced in a study of blood T cells in healthy people across ages. Alongside a J-beta primer mix, a sample-barcoded 5' primer served in a second PCR lasting roughly 7 to 11 cycles. Each CDR3 protein is one row after TCRdb ran MiXCR on the 5' RACE reads. The sample has about 1.4 million distinct CDR3 sequences, approximately 59% seen once. The specimen sequenced was blood. These receptors were taken from a man aged 18 to 30 in good health.

The genes are TRBV7-2 and TRBJ1-4; 9 bases fit TRBD1. CDR3 size: 16 residues. The V gene's germline CDR1 is SGHTA and CDR2 FQGNSA. The V and J ends lost 5 bases and 3 bases, in that order; junction bases with no gene match: 7. The CDR3 sequence is CASSPLRDRANEKLFF. The CDR3 region has the DNA TGTGCCAGCAGCCCACTCCGGGACAGGGCTAATGAAAAACTGTTTTTT.

This rearrangement joins TRBV10-2 to TRBJ1-1, with unresolved D. The V gene lost 4 bases and the J gene lost 4 bases, with 4 bases spanning the gap. Germline values: CDR1 WSHSY, CDR2 SAAADI. There are 11 residues in the CDR3. Here the CDR3 DNA reads TGCGCCAGCAGTGGACCCACTGAAGCTTTCTTT. It yields the protein CASSGPTEAFF.

This clonotype was counted between two and nine times. The chain combines TRBV12-3 or TRBV12-4 with TRBJ2-4; TRBD2 aligns across 7 bases. The end of the DNA is better explained by TRBJ2-7, so the J call may be wrong. The CDR3 loop spans 13 amino acids. CDR3 loop: CASSRAGVNEQYF. The DNA of the CDR3 is TGTGCCAGCAGTCGCGCGGGAGTCAACGAGCAGTACTTC.

The V gene is TRBV7-2, the J gene TRBJ1-2; D unresolved. There are 12 residues in the CDR3. Between the trimmed V and J ends, which lost 5 bases and 8 bases, there was a span of 12 bases. Per the germline V gene, CDR1 is SGHTA and CDR2 is FQGNSA. CDR3 loop: CASSTSNGGYTF. As DNA, the CDR3 is TGTGCCAGCAGCACTTCAAATGGCGGCTACACCTTC.

The V and J genes are TRBV12-3 or TRBV12-4 and TRBJ1-2, with 7 bases matching TRBD1. This CDR3 is 15 amino acids long. V gave up 2 bases and J gave up 4 bases; unmatched junction bases: 7. The CDR3 loop is CASSLSVTGTYGYTF. The CDR3 nucleotides are TGTGCCAGCAGTTTATCGGTGACAGGGACCTATGGCTACACCTTC.

J is TRBJ2-1 and V is TRBV7-6, with D perhaps assigned TRBD1 or TRBD2 (5 bases each). This CDR3 has 15 amino acids. V shed 3 bases and J shed 6 bases, with 15 bases lying between them. Germline V CDR1 and CDR2: SGHVS, FNYEAQ. CDR3 residues: CASSLRGDTPNEQFF. CDR3 DNA: TGTGCCAGCAGCTTGAGGGGAGATACCCCCAATGAGCAGTTCTTC. The complete variable domain, with remaining parts taken from reference TRBV7-6 and TRBJ2-1, reads GAGVSQSPRYKVTKRGQDVALRCDPISGHVSLYWYRQALGQGPEFLTYFNYEAQQDKSGLPNDRFSAERPEGSISTLTIQRTEQRDSAMYRCASSLRGDTPNEQFFGPGTRLTVL.

This clonotype came up a few times. The chain carries TRBV29-1 and TRBJ2-7, with no clear D. The CDR3 totals 12 residues. V lost 4 bases to trimming and J lost 0 bases, with 7 bases between them. The germline gives CDR1 SQVTM, CDR2 ANQGSEA. CDR3 nucleotide sequence: TGCAGCGTTGGTGGGTTCTCCTACGAGCAGTACTTC. Amino acids: CSVGGFSYEQYF.

With regard to this clonotype: Mismatch with germline at one junction end may stem from a read error. The chain employs TRBV3-1 and TRBJ2-7; D is unresolved. In germline, CDR1 is LGHDT, CDR2 YNNKEL (reference sequence). The CDR3 sequence is 14 residues long. CDR3 sequence reads: CASNQGDASYEQYF. CDR3 nucleotide sequence: TGTGCCAGCAACCAAGGTGATGCCTCCTACGAGCAGTACTTC.

J is TRBJ1-2 and V is TRBV15; TRBD1 aligns across 7 bases. Germline V gene sequence: CDR1 LNHNV, CDR2 YYDKDF (reference sequence). The CDR3 contains 15 residues. Trimming cost V 1 base and J 6 bases; bases outside gene matches: 8. This chain's CDR3 is CATSRGGGLLDGYTF. The CDR3 DNA reads as TGTGCCACCAGCAGAGGAGGGGGCCTTTTGGATGGCTACACCTTC. The full variable domain, in which reference TRBV15 and TRBJ1-2 provide the parts outside the CDR3, is DAMVIQNPRYQVTQFGKPVTLSCSQTLNHNVMYWYQQKSSQAPKLLFHYYDKDFNNEADTPDNFQSRRPNTSFCFLDIRSPGLGDTAMYLCATSRGGGLLDGYTFGSGTRLTVV.